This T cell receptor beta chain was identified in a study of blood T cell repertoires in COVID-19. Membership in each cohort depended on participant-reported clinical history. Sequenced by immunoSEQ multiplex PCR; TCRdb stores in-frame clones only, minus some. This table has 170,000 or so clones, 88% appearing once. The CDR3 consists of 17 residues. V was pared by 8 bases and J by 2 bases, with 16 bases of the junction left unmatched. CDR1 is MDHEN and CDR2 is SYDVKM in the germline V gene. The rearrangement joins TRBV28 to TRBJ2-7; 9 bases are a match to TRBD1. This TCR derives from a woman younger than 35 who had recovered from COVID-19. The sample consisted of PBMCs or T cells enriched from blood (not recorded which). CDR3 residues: CASEGPSGDRVAYEQYF. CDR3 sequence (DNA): TGTGCCAGCGAGGGGCCGAGCGGGGACAGGGTTGCCTACGAGCAGTACTTC.